This note documents a single TCR beta chain sequence. Its antigen is still unknown. The assay was run at survey level. Measured with immunoSEQ multiplex PCR; TCRdb has only the in-frame clones, and not every one. In the table there are 45,000 to 50,000 clones, more than 65% of which are singletons. Trimming took 0 bases from V and 3 from J; bases not matched to a gene: 4. CDR1 is SGHDT and CDR2 is YYEEEE in the germline V gene. The CDR3 consists of 15 residues. The source of the sample is a study of STAT5B mutations in CD4+ large granular lymphocyte leukemia. Study results and limitations: Main leukemic clonotypes were patient-specific, but around 25% appeared at low frequency elsewhere.

What was sequenced was CD4+ T cells from blood buffy coats. This rearrangement joins TRBV5-6 to TRBJ2-7; TRBD1 aligns across 9 bases. This TCR derives from a human donor in good health. The CDR3 bases are TGTGCCAGCAGCTTGGTCGGGACAGGGATCTACGAGCAGTACTTC. This gives the protein CASSLVGTGIYEQYF.